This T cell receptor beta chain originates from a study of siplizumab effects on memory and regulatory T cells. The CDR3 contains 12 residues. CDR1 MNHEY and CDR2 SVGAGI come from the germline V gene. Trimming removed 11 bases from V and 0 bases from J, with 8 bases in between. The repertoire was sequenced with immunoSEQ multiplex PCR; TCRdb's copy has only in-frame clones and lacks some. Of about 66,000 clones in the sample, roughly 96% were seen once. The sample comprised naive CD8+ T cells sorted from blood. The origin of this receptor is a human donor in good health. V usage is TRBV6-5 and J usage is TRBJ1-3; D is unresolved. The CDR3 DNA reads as TGTGCCGCCGAGGACTCTGGAAACACCATATATTTT. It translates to CAAEDSGNTIYF.